This TCR beta chain was captured by sequencing in a study of T cells in Graves' hyperthyroidism and ophthalmopathy. The CDR3 regions of TCR beta were amplified from RNA transcripts. First-round RT-PCR of the TCR CDR3 relied on the HTBI primer set. TCRdb passed the multiplex PCR reads through MiXCR, listing each CDR3 protein once. The sample consists of 640,000 or so distinct CDR3 sequences, 14% to 15% of them appearing once. This clonotype has at least ten counts. What was sequenced was blood. This TCR came from a woman aged 40-49 years with Graves' ophthalmopathy.

This CDR3 reads CASSWTYEQYF. As DNA, the CDR3 is TGTGCCAGCAGTTGGACGTACGAGCAGTACTTC. The rearrangement joins TRBV6-2 or TRBV6-3 to TRBJ2-7; no definite D call. The CDR3 loop spans 11 amino acids. Trimming cost V 4 bases and J 4 bases, with 5 bases left between them. Germline-derived CDR1 and CDR2 are MNHEY and SVGEGT.